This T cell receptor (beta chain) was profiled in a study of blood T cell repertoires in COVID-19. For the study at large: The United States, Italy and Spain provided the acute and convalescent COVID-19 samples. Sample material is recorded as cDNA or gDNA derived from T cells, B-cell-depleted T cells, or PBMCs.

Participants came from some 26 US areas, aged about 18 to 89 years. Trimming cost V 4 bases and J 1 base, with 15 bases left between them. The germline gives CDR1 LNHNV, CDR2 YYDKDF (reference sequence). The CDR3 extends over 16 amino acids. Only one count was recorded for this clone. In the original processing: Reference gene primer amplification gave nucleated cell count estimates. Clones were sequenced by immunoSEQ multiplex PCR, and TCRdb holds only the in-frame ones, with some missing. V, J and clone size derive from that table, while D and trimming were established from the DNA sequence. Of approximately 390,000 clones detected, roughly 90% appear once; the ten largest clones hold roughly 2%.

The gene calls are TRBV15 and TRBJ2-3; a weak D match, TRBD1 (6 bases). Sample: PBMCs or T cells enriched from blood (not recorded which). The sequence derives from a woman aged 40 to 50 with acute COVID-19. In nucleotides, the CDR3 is TGTGCCACCAGCACAAGCGGTTGGACAGGCACAGATACGCAGTATTTT. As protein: CATSTSGWTGTDTQYF.